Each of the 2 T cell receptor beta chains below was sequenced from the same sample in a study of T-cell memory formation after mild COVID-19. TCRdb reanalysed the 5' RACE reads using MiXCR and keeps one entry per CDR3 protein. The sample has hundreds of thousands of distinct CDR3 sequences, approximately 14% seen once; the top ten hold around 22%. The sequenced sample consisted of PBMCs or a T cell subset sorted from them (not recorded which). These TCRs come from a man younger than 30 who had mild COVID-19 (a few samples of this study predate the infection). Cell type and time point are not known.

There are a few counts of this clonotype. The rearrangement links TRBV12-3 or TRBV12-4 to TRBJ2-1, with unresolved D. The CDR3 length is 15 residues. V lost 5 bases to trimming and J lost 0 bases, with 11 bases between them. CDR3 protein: CASSPKVSSYNEQFF. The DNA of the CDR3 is TGTGCCAGCAGTCCCAAGGTGAGCTCCTACAATGAGCAGTTCTTC.

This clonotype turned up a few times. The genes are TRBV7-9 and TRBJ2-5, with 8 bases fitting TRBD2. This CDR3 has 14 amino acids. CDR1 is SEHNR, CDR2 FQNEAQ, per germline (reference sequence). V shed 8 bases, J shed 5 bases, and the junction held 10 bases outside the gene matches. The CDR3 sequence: CASGTLAGPETQYF. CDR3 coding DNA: TGTGCCAGCGGGACCTTAGCGGGGCCGGAGACCCAGTACTTC.